One sample yielded the 31 T cell receptor beta chains listed below, sequenced in a study of blood T cell repertoires in COVID-19. Method: immunoSEQ multiplex PCR; TCRdb's copy keeps in-frame clones and lacks some. The sample holds 140,000 or so clones, 70% to 90% seen once. The source material was peripheral blood. The receptor set was obtained from a human donor with acute or convalescent COVID-19. The donor label of this sample is uncertain.

The chain carries TRBV5-1 and TRBJ1-3; the D gene is possibly TRBD1 (5 bases). CDR1 is SGHRS and CDR2 is YFSETQ in the germline V gene. The CDR3 has 16 amino acids. Trimming pared 0 bases from V and 4 bases from J, leaving 14 bases between. CDR3 in amino acids: CASSLAAGQYGNTIYF. CDR3 nucleotides: TGCGCCAGCAGCTTGGCTGCAGGGCAATACGGAAACACCATATATTTT. The full variable domain, rest sourced from reference TRBV5-1 and TRBJ1-3, is KAGVTQTPRYLIKTRGQQVTLSCSPISGHRSVSWYQQTPGQGLQFLFEYFSETQRNKGNFPGRFSGRQFSNSRSEMNVSTLELGDSALYLCASSLAAGQYGNTIYFGEGSWLTVV.

This chain uses TRBV4-3 with TRBJ2-3; 8 nucleotides agree with TRBD2. CDR3 length: 19 amino acids. V trimming: 0 bases; J trimming: 7 bases; junction bases outside the gene matches: 18. CDR1 and CDR2 (germline): LGHNA, YSLEER. The DNA of the CDR3 is TGCGCCAGCAGCCAAGAAACCCCCCGGGTAGCGGGACGTCTGAATACGCAGTATTTT. Translation gives CASSQETPRVAGRLNTQYF.

CDR3 sequence: CASSLVAGDTGELFF. The DNA of the CDR3 is TGTGCCAGCAGCTTGGTAGCGGGGGACACCGGGGAGCTGTTTTTT. This rearrangement joins TRBV5-4 to TRBJ2-2; 9 positions agree with TRBD2. Germline assignment: CDR1 SGHNT and CDR2 YYREEE (reference sequence). CDR3 length equals 15 residues. Trimming at V came to 0 bases and at J to 3 bases, leaving 0 bases not matched to a gene.

For the CDR3, the DNA is TGTGCCAGCAGTTCCACAGGGATGGTAACTGAAGCTTTCTTT. It codes for CASSSTGMVTEAFF. V gene TRBV6-5 combines with J gene TRBJ1-1, with D maybe TRBD1 (6 bases). Trimming took off 4 bases at V and 5 bases at J, with 14 bases between the two ends. CDR1 and CDR2 from the germline V gene are MNHEY and SVGAGI. This CDR3 is built from 14 residues.

Only a few counts were recorded for this clone. The rearrangement joins TRBV2 to TRBJ2-2; no firm D call. Trimming pared 4 bases from V and 6 bases from J, leaving 6 bases between. The CDR3 sequence is 12 residues long. Per the germline V gene, CDR1 is SNHLY and CDR2 is FYNNEI. CDR3 bases: TGTGCCAGCAGTGTGGAGCCCGGGGAGCTGTTTTTT. This codes for CASSVEPGELFF.

V and J are TRBV4-1 and TRBJ2-5, with D hard to call. The length of the CDR3 is 14 residues. Germline CDR1 MGHRA, CDR2 YSYEKL. V was trimmed by 1 base and J by 3 bases, leaving 9 bases between them. The CDR3 sequence: CASSQGFREETQYF. The CDR3 nucleotides are TGCGCCAGCAGCCAAGGATTCCGGGAAGAGACCCAGTACTTC.

This clone was seen a single time. The chain employs TRBV14 and TRBJ2-6; D not resolved. Trimming cost V 0 bases and J 0 bases, with 9 bases left between them. CDR1 and CDR2 from the germline V gene are SGHDN and FVKESK. The CDR3 spans 17 residues. The CDR3 is CASSQDSVFSGANVLTF. CDR3 sequence (DNA): TGTGCCAGCAGCCAAGATTCAGTGTTCTCTGGGGCCAACGTCCTGACTTTC.

The chain is built from TRBV18 and TRBJ2-7, with D perhaps matching TRBD2 (6 bases). Germline V gene lookup returns CDR1 KGHSH and CDR2 LQKENI. V was cut by 5 bases and J by 5 bases, with 13 bases left in between. The CDR3 has 13 amino acids. CDR3: CASSEGLENEQYF. In DNA, the CDR3 is TGTGCCAGCTCAGAGGGACTGGAAAACGAGCAGTACTTC.

This chain links TRBV29-1 with TRBJ1-1, with TRBD1 identical over 9 bases. J was trimmed by 1 base and V by 6 bases; bases with no gene match: 3. There are 13 residues in the CDR3. Germline CDR1 reads SQVTM; CDR2 reads ANQGSEA. The CDR3 nucleotides read TGCAGCGTGACAGGGGGGTCGAACACTGAAGCTTTCTTT. Its translation is CSVTGGSNTEAFF.

The CDR3 bases are TGTGCCAGCTCACCGGGGACAGGGGACCAAGAGACCCAGTACTTC. Encoded protein: CASSPGTGDQETQYF. The rearrangement joins TRBV18 to TRBJ2-5; 10 bases match TRBD1. This CDR3 has 15 amino acids. The germline V gene encodes CDR1 KGHSH and CDR2 LQKENI. V gave up 3 bases and J gave up 0 bases; unmatched junction bases: 1.

This clone has a handful of counts. This chain connects TRBV6-2 or TRBV6-3 to TRBJ1-2; weak D call: TRBD1 (5 bases). Germline V gene sequence: CDR1 MNHEY, CDR2 SVGEGT. V dropped 2 bases and J dropped 0 bases, with 13 bases sitting between them. The CDR3 covers 16 residues. CDR3 DNA sequence: TGTGCCAGCAGTTACGAAGGGACTACAGCTAACTATGGCTACACCTTC. The encoded protein is CASSYEGTTANYGYTF.

This clone has a handful of counts. The chain couples TRBV27 to TRBJ1-2; maybe TRBD1 (6 bases). The V end was cut by 11 bases, the J end by 0 bases, with 19 bases between. In germline, CDR1 is MNHEY, CDR2 SMNVEV (reference sequence). CDR3 length: 15 amino acids. The CDR3 here is CAVRRAGVPNYGYTF. CDR3 sequence (DNA): TGTGCCGTCCGGCGGGCAGGGGTACCTAACTATGGCTACACCTTC.

The V call is TRBV9, the J call TRBJ1-1; the D gene is possibly TRBD1 (6 bases). The CDR3 runs to 17 residues. Germline V CDR1 and CDR2: SGDLS, YYNGEE. With 3 bases removed from V and 5 bases from J, the gap between germline ends came to 23 bases. The CDR3 DNA is TGTGCCAGCAGCGCGACCCACCAACAGGGAGTAGAGACTGAAGCTTTCTTT. Amino acids: CASSATHQQGVETEAFF.

As DNA, the CDR3 is TGTGCCATCAGTGGAGGCGAAGCGGGACAGGGGAGCTCCTACGAGCAGTACTTC. Amino acids: CAISGGEAGQGSSYEQYF. The chain uses TRBV10-3 and TRBJ2-7; 10 bases are shared with TRBD1. V gave up 4 bases and J gave up 0 bases; unmatched junction bases: 12. Germline loops: CDR1 ENHRY, CDR2 SYGVKD. This CDR3 contains 18 residues.

V and J are TRBV4-3 and TRBJ2-3; TRBD2 matches at 11 bases. V lost 0 bases and J lost 0; bases outside the gene matches: 5. CDR1 and CDR2 (germline): LGHNA, YSLEER. CDR3 size: 18 residues. CDR3 region: CASSQESSGGSSTDTQYF. As DNA, the CDR3 is TGCGCCAGCAGCCAAGAGTCTAGCGGGGGGAGTAGCACAGATACGCAGTATTTT.

The chain recombines TRBV4-3 with TRBJ2-3, with D unresolved. The germline CDR1 and CDR2 sequences are LGHNA and YSLEER. The CDR3 extends over 15 amino acids. V shed 0 bases and J shed 4 bases, with 11 bases lying between them. The CDR3 region is CASSQDGLSADTQYF. In DNA, the CDR3 is TGCGCCAGCAGCCAAGATGGGCTTTCGGCAGATACGCAGTATTTT.

The V call is TRBV5-5, the J call TRBJ1-4; TRBD1 might be the D (5 bases). Trimming pared 4 bases from V and 1 base from J, leaving 8 bases between. CDR1 and CDR2 (germline): SGHKS, YYEKEE (reference sequence). The CDR3 is 14 residues long. CDR3 nucleotide sequence: TGTGCCAGCAGCCCCAGGGAAACTAATGAAAAACTGTTTTTT. Amino acid sequence: CASSPRETNEKLFF.

The gene calls are TRBV18 and TRBJ2-1, with 7 bases that match TRBD1. CDR3 length equals 14 residues. The germline V gene encodes CDR1 KGHSH and CDR2 LQKENI. V gave up 4 bases and J gave up 2 bases; unmatched junction bases: 2. The DNA for the CDR3 is TGTGCCAGCTCACAAACAGGGGCCTACAATGAGCAGTTCTTC. Translated, it gives CASSQTGAYNEQFF.

The rearrangement links TRBV7-8 to TRBJ2-7, with a possible D match to TRBD1 (5 bases). Trimming pared 3 bases from V and 1 base from J, leaving 13 bases between. The CDR3 spans 15 residues. In germline, CDR1 is SGHVS, CDR2 FQNEAQ. The CDR3 DNA reads TGTGCCAGCAGCTTGCGTGCACAGGAATCCTACGAGCAGTACGTC. It is translated as CASSLRAQESYEQYV.

The chain combines TRBV20-1 with TRBJ2-3, with D possibly TRBD1 on 6 matching bases. Per the germline V gene, CDR1 is DFQATT and CDR2 is SNEGSKA (reference sequence). V lost 3 bases to trimming and J lost 5 bases, with 18 bases between them. The CDR3 consists of 15 residues. CDR3 protein: CSASLGAGFGDTQYF. The CDR3 DNA sequence: TGCAGTGCTAGTCTGGGGGCCGGGTTTGGAGATACGCAGTATTTT.

This chain uses TRBV11-1 with TRBJ1-2; no definite D call. Trimming stripped 4 bases from V and 1 base from J, with 7 bases between. Germline V gene lookup returns CDR1 SGHAT and CDR2 FQDESV (reference sequence). CDR3 length: 13 amino acids. Here the CDR3 reads CASSYSFNYGYTF. Here the CDR3 DNA reads TGTGCCAGCAGCTACAGCTTTAACTATGGCTACACCTTC.

V is TRBV15 and J is TRBJ2-6; 8 bases fit TRBD1. Germline CDR1 reads LNHNV; CDR2 reads YYDKDF (reference sequence). V lost 7 bases to trimming and J lost 0 bases; unmatched junction nucleotides: 2. The CDR3 runs 15 residues. The CDR3 loop reads CATTQGGSGANVLTF. CDR3 sequence (DNA): TGTGCCACCACACAGGGGGGCTCTGGGGCCAACGTCCTGACTTTC.

The rearrangement uses TRBV30 and TRBJ1-1; TRBD1 matches at 7 bases. V was clipped by 2 bases and J by 7 bases; unmatched bases: 7. There are 13 residues in the CDR3. CDR1 is GTSNPN, CDR2 SVGIG, per germline (reference sequence). CDR3 nucleotides: TGTGCCTGGAGTAATGCAGGGGGTAGTGAAGCTTTCTTT. This gives the protein CAWSNAGGSEAFF.

The genes are TRBV7-2 and TRBJ1-3; 7 bases align to TRBD1. Unmatched junction bases numbered 6, after V lost 5 bases and J lost 2 bases. Germline CDR1 SGHTA, CDR2 FQGNSA. This CDR3 has 15 amino acids. CDR3 DNA sequence: TGTGCCAGCAGCCCAGACAGGGCGGCTGGAAACACCATATATTTT. As protein: CASSPDRAAGNTIYF.

V usage is TRBV5-6 and J usage is TRBJ2-7, with 10 bases matching TRBD1. This CDR3 has 15 amino acids. J lost 4 bases, V lost 4 bases, and 8 bases had no gene match. CDR1 and CDR2 from the germline V gene are SGHDT and YYEEEE. The CDR3 bases are TGTGCCAGCAGCCTCCAGGGACAGGGGACTTACGAGCAGTACGTC. Its translation: CASSLQGQGTYEQYV.

V gene TRBV28 combines with J gene TRBJ2-6; the D is unclear. Germline V CDR1 and CDR2: MDHEN, SYDVKM. The CDR3 sequence is 16 residues long. The V end was cut by 7 bases, the J end by 2 bases, with 15 bases between. DNA of the CDR3: TGTGCCAGCACCCCCGGGTTAGTCGCTGGGGCCAACGTCCTGACTTTC. This encodes CASTPGLVAGANVLTF. The full variable domain, its missing parts supplied by reference TRBV28 and TRBJ2-6, is DVKVTQSSRYLVKRTGEKVFLECVQDMDHENMFWYRQDPGLGLRLIYFSYDVKMKEKGDIPEGYSVSREKKERFSLILESASTNQTSMYLCASTPGLVAGANVLTFGAGSRLTVL.

The chain carries TRBV3-1 (or the pseudogene TRBV3-2) and TRBJ2-7; 8 nucleotides match TRBD1. Looked up from germline, CDR1 is LGHDT and CDR2 is YNNKEL (reference sequence). J gave up 2 bases and V 2 bases, and 8 bases lay outside the gene matches. The CDR3 length is 16 residues. In nucleotides, the CDR3 is TGTGCCAGCAGCCAACTAGACAGGGGAATGACCTACGAGCAGTACGTC. Protein sequence: CASSQLDRGMTYEQYV.

V is TRBV21-1 and J is TRBJ2-7; the table's D call, TRBD1, was not checked against the DNA. TRBV21-1 is reported as a pseudogene. The CDR3 length is 15 residues. In DNA, the CDR3 is TGTGCCAGCAGCAAAGAGGGGGCAGTCTCCTACGAGCAGTACTTC. Translating gives CASSKEGAVSYEQYF.

The chain carries TRBV18 and TRBJ1-5; the D gene is possibly TRBD1 (6 bases). The V end lost 5 bases, the J end lost 5 bases, and 10 bases lay between the germline ends. In germline, CDR1 is KGHSH, CDR2 LQKENI. CDR3 size: 13 residues. The CDR3 sequence: CASSLNRDQPQHF. DNA for the CDR3: TGTGCCAGCTCATTAAACAGGGATCAGCCCCAGCATTTT.

The V gene is TRBV20-1, the J gene TRBJ1-1; D uncertain. Germline CDR1 is DFQATT and CDR2 is SNEGSKA (reference sequence). The CDR3 runs to 14 residues. Between the trimmed V and J ends, which lost 3 bases and 2 bases, there was a span of 13 bases. CDR3 in amino acids: CSASSPGRNTEAFF. The DNA of the CDR3 is TGCAGTGCTAGTTCCCCAGGCCGAAACACTGAAGCTTTCTTT.

CDR3 nucleotide sequence: TGTGCCAGCAGCTCAGGCTTTCTAGCGGACACAGATACGCAGTATTTT. Translation: CASSSGFLADTDTQYF. The chain uses TRBV3-1 (or the pseudogene TRBV3-2) and TRBJ2-3; 7 bases map to TRBD2. This CDR3 has 16 amino acids. Trimming cost V 5 bases and J 2 bases; bases outside gene matches: 10. From germline, CDR1 is LGHDT and CDR2 YNNKEL (reference sequence).